Listed below are T cell receptor beta chains from one sample, sequenced in a study of shared clonotypes between healthy human individuals. Sequencing used immunoSEQ multiplex PCR; TCRdb keeps in-frame clones, though not all of them. The table lists roughly 2.2 million clones, roughly 93% of them singletons. Sequencing input: naive CD4+ T cells from PBMCs. The source of these receptors is a man aged 18-30 years in good health. Some clones in this sample may be carry-over from other donors' samples. The CDR3 runs from the conserved cysteine through the conserved F or W. The D gene is left open where the match is weak. Part of the rows lack a size; the others show once, few, many or a class for expanded clones.

D gene: TRBD2
clone size: .
J gene: TRBJ2-1
V gene: TRBV7-8
CDR3 DNA: TGTGCCAGCAGCTCCGGTAGCGGGAGCAATGAGCAGTTCTTC
CDR3 protein: CASSSGSGSNEQFF

D gene: TRBD1
clone size: .
J gene: TRBJ1-5
V gene: TRBV2
CDR3 DNA: TGTGCCAGCAGTGAAGCGGACAGGGGGTTCCCCATCAATCAGCCCCAGCATTTT
CDR3 protein: CASSEADRGFPINQPQHF

D gene: TRBD1
clone size: .
J gene: TRBJ2-5
V gene: TRBV10-3
CDR3 DNA: TGTGCTATACAGGGGAGCAAAGAGACCCAGTACTTC
CDR3 protein: CAIQGSKETQYF

D gene: TRBD2
clone size: .
J gene: TRBJ2-5
V gene: TRBV4-3
CDR3 DNA: TGCGCCAGCAGCCAGCTAGCGGAGGGAGAGACCCAGTACTTC
CDR3 protein: CASSQLAEGETQYF

D gene: TRBD2
clone size: .
J gene: TRBJ2-7
V gene: TRBV9
CDR3 DNA: TGTGCCAGCAGCGTAGAGGGCGGGAGCACCTACGAGCAGTACTTC
CDR3 protein: CASSVEGGSTYEQYF

D gene: TRBD1
clone size: .
J gene: TRBJ2-1
V gene: TRBV7-6
CDR3 DNA: TGTGCCAGCAGCTCCGACAGGGGGCAATCACGTGAGCAGTTCTTC
CDR3 protein: CASSSDRGQSREQFF

D gene: .
clone size: .
J gene: TRBJ2-7
V gene: TRBV27
CDR3 DNA: TGTGCCAGCAGCCCCGCGAGGCTGGGCGAGCAGTACTTC
CDR3 protein: CASSPARLGEQYF

D gene: TRBD1
clone size: .
J gene: TRBJ2-4
V gene: TRBV5-6
CDR3 DNA: TGTGCCAGCAGCTCGACTGACAGGGGAGAAAACATTCAGTACTTC
CDR3 protein: CASSSTDRGENIQYF

D gene: .
clone size: once
J gene: TRBJ1-5
V gene: TRBV28
CDR3 DNA: TGTGCCAGCAGTTTTTTGGGGACCCAGCATTTT
CDR3 protein: CASSFLGTQHF

D gene: .
clone size: .
J gene: TRBJ2-1
V gene: TRBV7-6
CDR3 DNA: TGTGCCAGCAGCTTAGGAAGGACCTACAGCTCCTACAATGAGCAGTTCTTC
CDR3 protein: CASSLGRTYSSYNEQFF

D gene: TRBD2
clone size: .
J gene: TRBJ2-3
V gene: TRBV29-1
CDR3 DNA: TGCAGCGTTGATGGGACTAGCGGGACCGATACGCAGTATTTT
CDR3 protein: CSVDGTSGTDTQYF

D gene: .
clone size: .
J gene: TRBJ2-5
V gene: TRBV10-2
CDR3 DNA: TGCGCCAGCAGTGGGGGACCGCCTTGGGAGACCCAGTACTTC
CDR3 protein: CASSGGPPWETQYF

D gene: .
clone size: .
J gene: TRBJ1-2
V gene: TRBV28
CDR3 DNA: TGTGCCAGCAGCCCTATACGGAGGGGCTATGGCTACACCTTC
CDR3 protein: CASSPIRRGYGYTF

D gene: .
clone size: .
J gene: TRBJ2-2
V gene: TRBV20-1
CDR3 DNA: TGCAGTGCAGAGGTGGACGGGGAGCTGTTTTTT
CDR3 protein: CSAEVDGELFF

D gene: .
clone size: .
J gene: TRBJ2-7
V gene: TRBV28
CDR3 DNA: TGTGCCAGCACTCCCGCGGGCCGCTACGAGCAGTACTTC
CDR3 protein: CASTPAGRYEQYF

D gene: TRBD1
clone size: .
J gene: TRBJ1-1
V gene: TRBV9
CDR3 DNA: TGTGCCAGCAGCATTATCCCGGGACAGGGCCCTGAAGCTTTCTTT
CDR3 protein: CASSIIPGQGPEAFF

D gene: TRBD1
clone size: .
J gene: TRBJ2-2
V gene: TRBV2
CDR3 DNA: TGTGCCAGCAGGGATGACAGGGGCGGGGAGCTGTTTTTT
CDR3 protein: CASRDDRGGELFF